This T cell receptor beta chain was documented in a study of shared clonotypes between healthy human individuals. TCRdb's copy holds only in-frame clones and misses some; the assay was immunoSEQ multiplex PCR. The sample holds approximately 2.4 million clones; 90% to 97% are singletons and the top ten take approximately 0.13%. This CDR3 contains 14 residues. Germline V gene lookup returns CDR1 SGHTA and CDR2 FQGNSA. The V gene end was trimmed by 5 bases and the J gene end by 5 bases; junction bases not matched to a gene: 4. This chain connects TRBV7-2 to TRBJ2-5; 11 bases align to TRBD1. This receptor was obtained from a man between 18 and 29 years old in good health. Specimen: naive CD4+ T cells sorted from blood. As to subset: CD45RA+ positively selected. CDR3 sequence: CASSRDRGYETQYF. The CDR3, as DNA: TGTGCCAGCAGCCGGGACAGGGGGTATGAGACCCAGTACTTC. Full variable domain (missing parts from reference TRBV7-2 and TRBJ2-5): GAGVSQSPSNKVTEKGKDVELRCDPISGHTALYWYRQSLGQGLEFLIYFQGNSAPDKSGLPSDRFSAERTGGSVSTLTIQRTQQEDSAVYLCASSRDRGYETQYFGPGTRLLVL.